What follows describes a single TCR beta chain. Its antigen remains unidentified. TCRdb itself ran the 5' RACE reads through MiXCR, one entry per CDR3 protein. The data contain about 53,000 distinct CDR3 sequences, approximately 6.9% of them singletons. The data originate from a study of T cells after yellow fever vaccination. Study outcomes and limitations: There was a small share of clonotypes that showed up in both the CD4 and CD8 compartments. FACS-sorted repertoires could harbor abundant contaminating bulk-population clonotypes.

From germline, CDR1 is SGHNT and CDR2 YYREEE (reference sequence). This CDR3 has 15 amino acids. V lost 4 bases and J lost 3; bases outside the gene matches: 6. This specimen consisted of CD8+ T cells sorted from PBMCs, obtained on the day of the first yellow fever vaccination. The sequence was collected from a man between 18 and 29 years old who received the YFV17D yellow fever vaccine. This chain uses TRBV5-4 with TRBJ1-1; the match to TRBD1 covers 10 bases. The CDR3: CASSAGQGVDTEAFF. The CDR3 DNA sequence: TGTGCCAGCAGCGCCGGACAGGGGGTCGACACTGAAGCTTTCTTT. The variable domain in full, completed from reference TRBV5-4 and TRBJ1-1, reads ETGVTQSPTHLIKTRGQQVTLRCSSQSGHNTVSWYQQALGQGPQFIFQYYREEENGRGNFPPRFSGLQFPNYSSELNVNALELDDSALYLCASSAGQGVDTEAFFGQGTRLTVV.